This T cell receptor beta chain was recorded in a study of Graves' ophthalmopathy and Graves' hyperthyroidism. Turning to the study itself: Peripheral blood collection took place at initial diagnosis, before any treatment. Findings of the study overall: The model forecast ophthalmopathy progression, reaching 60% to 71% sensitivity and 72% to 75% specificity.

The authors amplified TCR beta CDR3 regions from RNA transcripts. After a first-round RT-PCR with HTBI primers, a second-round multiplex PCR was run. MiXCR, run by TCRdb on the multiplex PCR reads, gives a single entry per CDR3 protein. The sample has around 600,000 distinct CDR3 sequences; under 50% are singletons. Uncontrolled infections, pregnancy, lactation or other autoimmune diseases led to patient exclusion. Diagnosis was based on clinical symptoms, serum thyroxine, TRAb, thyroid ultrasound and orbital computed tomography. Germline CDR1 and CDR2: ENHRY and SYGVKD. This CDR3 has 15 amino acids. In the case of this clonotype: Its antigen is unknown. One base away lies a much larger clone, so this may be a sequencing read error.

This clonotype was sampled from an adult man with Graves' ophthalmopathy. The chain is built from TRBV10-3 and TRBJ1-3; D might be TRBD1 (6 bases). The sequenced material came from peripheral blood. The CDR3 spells CASSYPYREGNTIYF. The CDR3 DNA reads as TGTGCCAGCAGTTACCCGTACAGGGAGGGAAACACCATATATTTT.